Presented here are 4 T cell receptor beta chains from one specimen sequenced in a study of CD8+ T cells in alopecia areata (dated by TCRdb to 2017 to 2018). According to the study, the label for this sample's time point signals: 4 weeks on oral tofacitinib. According to the study, the label for this sample's treatment or condition signals: oral pan-JAK inhibitor, 5-10 mg twice daily. The library relied on the immunoSEQ multiplex PCR assay. RNA was extracted from all samples and reverse transcribed into cDNA as template for TCR sequencing. The source is immuneACCESS, and TCRdb retained only in-frame sequences with V and J called. Part of the clones is not carried over; for the studies checked, unresolved V genes explain less than half of this, and the remainder is unexplained. For this sample the table gives 150,000 or so clones, of which roughly 86% were detected only once. Approximately 13% of the sample rests with the top ten.

Source: CD8+ T cells sorted from blood, taken at week 4, from a patient treated with tofacitinib. The receptors come from a human donor with alopecia areata.

This chain uses TRBV11-1 with TRBJ2-1; D may be TRBD2 (6 bases). V gave up 5 bases and J gave up 6 bases, with 14 bases separating them. In germline, CDR1 is SGHAT, CDR2 FQDESV (reference sequence). CDR3 length: 14 residues. The CDR3 DNA is TGTGCCAGCAGCCCCAAGGTCGGGAGCAATGAGCAGTTCTTC. Protein product: CASSPKVGSNEQFF.

J is TRBJ1-1 and V is TRBV6-6, with D possibly being TRBD1 (6 bases). Per germline, CDR1 MNHNY and CDR2 SVGAGI (reference sequence). Trimming removed 6 bases from V and 9 bases from J, with 14 bases in between. The CDR3 length is 12 residues. CDR3 sequence: CASRDGGPQAFF. The CDR3 DNA reads TGTGCCAGCAGGGACGGGGGGCCTCAAGCTTTCTTT.

This clone was seen only once. This chain uses TRBV7-2 with TRBJ1-2; 7 bases line up with TRBD1. The CDR3 has 15 residues. Germline CDR1 reads SGHTA; CDR2 reads FQGNSA. V trimming: 5 bases; J trimming: 3 bases; junction bases outside the gene matches: 9. The CDR3 loop is CASSQYQGEYYGYTF. CDR3 bases: TGTGCCAGCAGCCAATATCAGGGGGAGTACTATGGCTACACCTTC.

The rearrangement joins TRBV30 to TRBJ2-7, with D perhaps matching TRBD2 (5 bases). Trimming took 0 bases from V and 5 from J, leaving 14 bases between them. CDR1 GTSNPN and CDR2 SVGIG come from the germline V gene (reference sequence). CDR3 size: 14 residues. The CDR3 protein is CAWSVGSGMDEQYF. CDR3 nucleotide sequence: TGTGCCTGGAGTGTAGGATCCGGGATGGACGAGCAGTACTTC.